The present entry profiles one T cell receptor (beta chain) with its context. Its antigen specificity is not known. No quality values exist for individual bases; no much larger clone is one base distant. The germline V gene specifies SGHRS as CDR1 and YFSETQ as CDR2. The CDR3 contains 15 residues, cysteine and phenylalanine counted. Only the CDR3 DNA is retained, 45 bases long and in frame from the first base. V sheds 1 base and J sheds 3 bases, leaving 12 bases between their ends. The entry originates in a study of cytomegalovirus exposure and HLA in healthy donors (TCRdb year 2017). Notes on the research overall: According to a later analysis, the approximately 120 validation repertoires were produced on the same platform as the roughly 600 repertoires of the first cohort. The aim of the study was to test whether cataloging public T cell receptors could identify signatures of past pathogen exposure. In addition to the first cohort of around 670 subjects, a separate validation cohort of 130 or so different subjects was used. High-throughput TCR immunosequencing, statistical association of individual TCRs with disease status, and machine learning were combined to predict cytomegalovirus infection status. What the research found in general, with its limitations: A later analysis lacked HLA typing for the validation cohort, so it scored co-occurrence in that cohort across all 110 or so repertoires. The authors suggested that the approach could potentially be generalized to other disease states and immunological phenotypes. The classifier was reported to diagnose cytomegalovirus status with high specificity and sensitivity in both the original and validation cohorts. The study listed approximately 150 TCR beta chains as associated with cytomegalovirus. Three of the identified cytomegalovirus-associated TCR beta chains were confirmed in vitro to be specific for cytomegalovirus antigens. Across donors, most TCR sequences were observed very rarely, whereas some public TCRs were present in many individuals. Subsequent analysis determined that TCRs grouped into clusters in the first cohort also showed a tendency toward co-occurrence across the 90 to 150 validation repertoires, and 85% to 95% of cluster scores exceeded 0.

The donors belonged to the validation cohort of over a hundred subjects, which was separate from the roughly 670-subject first cohort. The library was made by the immunoSEQ multiplex PCR assay. Concerning the study's data processing: A statistical classification framework was built for diagnosing cytomegalovirus status from the catalog of TCR beta chain sequences. Entries here come from immuneACCESS through TCRdb and include only in-frame sequences with V and J called. Some clones fail to appear in such tables; in the studies checked, an unresolved V gene covers under half of the shortfall, and the cause of the remainder is unknown. V, J and clone size are those of that table, while D and trimming were read from the DNA. Here the sample has 150,000 to 200,000 clones; approximately 82% occur a single time. The top ten constitute over 10% of the sample.

Here the chain combines TRBV5-1 and TRBJ2-3; the D gene cannot be named for sure. The sequenced material came from PBMCs. The receptor was isolated from a woman younger than 45 in good health and CMV-seropositive. The CDR3 loop reads CASSLLSNPTDTQYF. The sequence in DNA is TGCGCCAGCAGCTTGTTGTCTAATCCAACAGATACGCAGTATTTT.